The clone carrying this T cell receptor beta chain is a singleton in its sample. What it binds is not known. Only CD45RO-negative cells positively selected for CCR7 counted as naive CD8 cells, so terminally differentiated effector memory CD45RA+ cells were excluded. This specimen belongs to a study of shared clonotypes between healthy human individuals. General study results and limits: Clonotypes not shared had lower generation probabilities than those common to all four donors.

Sequencing used immunoSEQ multiplex PCR; TCRdb keeps in-frame clones, though not all of them. Seen here are over 750,000 clones, about 96% observed once, and the top ten hold about 0.21%. The V end lost 5 bases, the J end lost 4 bases, and 21 bases lay between the germline ends. Germline CDR1 and CDR2: SGHAT and FQNNGV. The CDR3 length is 16 residues. The specimen sequenced was naive CD8+ T cells sorted from blood. The receptor comes from a man younger than 45 in good health. The J gene is TRBJ2-7, the V gene TRBV11-2, with a possible D match to TRBD1 (5 bases). CDR3 sequence reads: CASSIGRGRVKYEQYF. The CDR3 DNA reads TGTGCCAGCAGCATCGGCCGCGGCAGGGTTAAGTACGAGCAGTACTTC. The entire variable domain, with the rest obtained from reference TRBV11-2 and TRBJ2-7, is as follows: EAGVAQSPRYKIIEKRQSVAFWCNPISGHATLYWYQQILGQGPKLLIQFQNNGVVDDSQLPKDRFSAERLKGVDSTLKIQPAKLEDSAVYLCASSIGRGRVKYEQYFGPGTRLTVT.